This entry is about one T cell receptor (beta chain). The germline V gene has CDR1 SGHRS and CDR2 YFSETQ. The CDR3 consists of 18 residues. V lost 0 bases, J lost 1 base, and 19 bases lay in between. Each participant's cohort was designated according to participant-reported clinical history. For recovered donors of Cohort 3, there were two negative PCRs, clearance, or symptom resolution. This entry belongs to a study of blood T cell repertoires in COVID-19. The overall study: Nucleic acid was either cDNA or gDNA, and it came from T cells, B-cell-depleted T cells, or PBMCs.

The protocol was immunoSEQ multiplex PCR, while the TCRdb copy is restricted to in-frame clones and leaves out a portion. The table shows approximately 150,000 clones, with approximately 82% occurring only once. Specimen: PBMCs or T cells enriched from blood (not recorded which). The chain joins TRBV5-1 to TRBJ1-1, with D perhaps matching TRBD1 (5 bases). The receptor comes from a man aged 60 to 75 who had recovered from COVID-19. CDR3 coding DNA: TGCGCCAGCAGCTTGGCCATGCTTGCCGGGACTCGGAACACTGAAGCTTTCTTT. Amino acid sequence: CASSLAMLAGTRNTEAFF.